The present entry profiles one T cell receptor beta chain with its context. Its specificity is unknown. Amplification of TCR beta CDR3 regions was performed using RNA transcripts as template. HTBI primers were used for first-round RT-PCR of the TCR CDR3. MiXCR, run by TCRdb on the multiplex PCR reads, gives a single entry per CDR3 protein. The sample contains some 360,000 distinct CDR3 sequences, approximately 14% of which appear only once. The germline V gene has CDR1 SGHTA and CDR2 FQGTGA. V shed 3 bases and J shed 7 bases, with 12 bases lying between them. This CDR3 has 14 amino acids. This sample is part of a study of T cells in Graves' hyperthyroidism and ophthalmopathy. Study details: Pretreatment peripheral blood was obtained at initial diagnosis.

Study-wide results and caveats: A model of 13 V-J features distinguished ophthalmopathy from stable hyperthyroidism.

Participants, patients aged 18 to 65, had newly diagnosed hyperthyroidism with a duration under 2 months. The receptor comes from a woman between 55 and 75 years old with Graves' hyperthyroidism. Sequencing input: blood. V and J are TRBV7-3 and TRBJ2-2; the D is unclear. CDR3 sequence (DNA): TGTGCCAGCAGCTTCGACCCCTCGAACGGGGAGCTGTTTTTT. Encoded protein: CASSFDPSNGELFF.